This T cell receptor beta chain was recovered during a study of CD8 T cells in Susac syndrome. At the level of the study: Sequenced Susac syndrome patients included 5 or 6 with clinically active disease and under 10 in remission. Study outcomes and limitations: The study's TCR sequencing and HLA analysis drew on a certain number of individuals. That number was acknowledged as relatively small.

Sequencing of TCR beta was performed on blood CD8+ T cells and on blood CD4+ T cells. The CDR3 is made up of 14 amino acids. Germline V gene sequence: CDR1 SGHDT, CDR2 YYEEEE. V trimming: 2 bases; J trimming: 3 bases; junction bases outside the gene matches: 2. A word on this clonotype: The antigen is undetermined.

The RNA input was roughly 0.45 to 1 ug, and it was reverse transcribed with random hexamers. TCRdb re-derived calls from the immunoSEQ multiplex PCR reads in MiXCR, one entry per CDR3 protein. The top ten hold roughly 0.098% of the sample, which has some 200,000 distinct CDR3 sequences, approximately 96% seen once. The TCR comes from a human donor with Susac syndrome. Sequencing was carried out using CD4+ T cells from PBMCs. The gene calls are TRBV5-6 and TRBJ1-5; 7 positions match TRBD1. In DNA form, the CDR3 reads TGTGCCAGCAGCTTTGGGACAGACAATCAGCCCCAGCATTTT. Amino acid sequence: CASSFGTDNQPQHF. Complete variable domain (other parts from reference TRBV5-6 and TRBJ1-5): DAGVTQSPTHLIKTRGQQVTLRCSPKSGHDTVSWYQQALGQGPQFIFQYYEEEERQRGNFPDRFSGHQFPNYSSELNVNALLLGDSALYLCASSFGTDNQPQHFGDGTRLSIL.